This paragraph covers one T cell receptor beta chain sequence. Its antigen is still unknown. TCRdb redid the calling of the RT-PCR reads with MiXCR, one entry per CDR3 protein. The data contain around 180,000 distinct CDR3 sequences, approximately 9.2% of them singletons. The data derive from a study of response to subunit inactivated influenza vaccine. Overall study findings and caveats: It was the authors' suggestion that each seasonal influenza vaccination recruits few new T cells.

Trimming cost V 5 bases and J 7 bases; bases outside gene matches: 11. The germline V gene encodes CDR1 MNHNS and CDR2 SASEGT. The CDR3 consists of 15 residues. The V and J genes are TRBV6-1 and TRBJ2-1; 7 bases align to TRBD2. Here the sequenced sample was non-naive T cells sorted from PBMCs, taken on the day of vaccination. The TCR sequence derives from a man aged 45 to 65 who received an inactivated influenza vaccine. CDR3 sequence: CASSPGLEGLNEQFF. The CDR3 DNA follows: TGTGCCAGCAGTCCAGGACTAGAGGGCCTTAATGAGCAGTTCTTC.